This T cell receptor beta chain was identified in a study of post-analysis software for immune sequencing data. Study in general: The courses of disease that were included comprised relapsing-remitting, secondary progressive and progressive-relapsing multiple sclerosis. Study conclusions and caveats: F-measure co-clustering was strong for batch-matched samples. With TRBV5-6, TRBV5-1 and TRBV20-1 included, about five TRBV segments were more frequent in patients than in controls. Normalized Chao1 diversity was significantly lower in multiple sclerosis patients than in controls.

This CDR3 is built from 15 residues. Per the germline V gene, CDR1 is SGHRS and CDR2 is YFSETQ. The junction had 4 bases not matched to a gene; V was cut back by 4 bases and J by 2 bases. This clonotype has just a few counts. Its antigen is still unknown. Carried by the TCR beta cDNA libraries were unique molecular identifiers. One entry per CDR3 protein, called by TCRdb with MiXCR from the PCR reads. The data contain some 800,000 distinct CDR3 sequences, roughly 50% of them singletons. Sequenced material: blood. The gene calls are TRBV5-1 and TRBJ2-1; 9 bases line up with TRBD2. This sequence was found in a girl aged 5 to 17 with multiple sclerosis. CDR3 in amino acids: CASSGLASPYNEQFF. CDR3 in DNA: TGCGCCAGCAGCGGACTAGCGAGCCCCTACAATGAGCAGTTCTTC.